This T cell receptor beta chain emerged from a study of vaccination effects on CD4 cells after COVID-19. Study results and limitations: Late in the post-vaccination period, infection-induced and vaccine-induced clones underwent marked clonal contraction.

V was pared by 7 bases and J by 6 bases, with 10 bases between. The CDR3 consists of 12 residues. Per the germline V gene, CDR1 is LNHDA and CDR2 is SQIVND (reference sequence). Sequencing was performed with immunoSEQ multiplex PCR; in TCRdb, only in-frame clones are kept and a portion is missing. This table holds 30,000 to 45,000 clones, 55% to 75% found once. With regard to this clone: The antigen remains unidentified.

Before any sequencing was done, the ViraFEST assay used viral peptide pools to expand antigen-specific CD4+ T cells. Isolating CD4+ T cells followed approximately 9 days of culture. Convalescent patients had PCR-confirmed SARS-CoV-2 infection between March and December 2020. The TCR sequence derives from a human donor who had a prior SARS-CoV-2 infection. The sample here was CD4+ T cells from PBMCs cultured with HCoV-NL63 spike peptides, taken before COVID-19 vaccination. The genes are TRBV19 and TRBJ1-5; D remains ambiguous. CDR3 sequence reads: CASKGPGQPQHF. CDR3 bases: TGTGCCAGTAAGGGTCCGGGTCAGCCCCAGCATTTT.